This T cell receptor (beta chain) emerged from a study of CXCR3-negative and CXCR3-positive naive CD8 T cells. All TRB cDNA libraries came from 5' RACE performed with UMI labels. After re-calling the 5' RACE reads, TCRdb lists one entry per CDR3 protein, DNA absent. This sample's table reports fewer than 80,000 distinct CDR3 sequences. CDR1 and CDR2 from the germline V gene are SGHRS and YFSETQ. This CDR3 has 14 amino acids. Sequenced: naive CXCR3- CD8+ T cells from blood. Indicated subset: CD45RO-CCR7+CD27+CD95- naive CD8+ T cells lacking CXCR3 (TNR3-). V usage is TRBV5-1 and J usage is TRBJ2-7. This TCR derives from a human donor in good health. Some clones in this sample may be carry-over from other donors' samples. The CDR3 loop reads CASSFDRGSYEQYF.